The 18 T cell receptor beta chains below come from one sample, sequenced in a study of neoadjuvant anti-PD-1 for oral cavity cancer. TCRdb's copy holds only in-frame clones and misses some; the assay was immunoSEQ multiplex PCR. The top ten hold under 3.5% of the sample, which has about 15,000 clones, around 70% seen once. Sequencing used PBMCs, obtained before nivolumab (anti-PD-1) treatment. The receptors were gathered from a person between 40 and 79 years old with oral cavity squamous cell carcinoma.

The V and J genes are TRBV5-1 and TRBJ2-7, with TRBD1 matching 11 bases. Germline V gene sequence: CDR1 SGHRS, CDR2 YFSETQ. Trimming took 3 bases from V and 6 from J; bases not matched to a gene: 5. This CDR3 region has 14 residues. CDR3 region: CASSSGQGVFEQYF. In DNA form, the CDR3 reads TGCGCCAGCAGCTCGGGACAGGGGGTTTTCGAGCAGTACTTC.

The genes are TRBV6-1 and TRBJ1-1, with unresolved D. Per the germline V gene, CDR1 is MNHNS and CDR2 is SASEGT. CDR3 length: 12 residues. V was cut by 8 bases and J by 3 bases, with 10 bases left in between. The CDR3 bases are TGTGCCAGCCATATTGGGGACACTGAAGCTTTCTTT. Its protein is CASHIGDTEAFF.

This clone was recorded a few times. The chain recombines TRBV6-1 with TRBJ1-2; 10 bases line up with TRBD1. Trimming at V came to 4 bases and at J to 2 bases, leaving 4 bases not matched to a gene. Germline V gene lookup returns CDR1 MNHNS and CDR2 SASEGT. This CDR3 is 15 amino acids long. Here the CDR3 DNA reads TGTGCCAGCAGTGGGGGACAGGGGATAAACTATGGCTACACCTTC. This codes for CASSGGQGINYGYTF.

The rearrangement joins TRBV4-2 to TRBJ2-5; no definite D call. The CDR3 runs to 15 residues. V was cut by 1 base and J by 4 bases, with 13 bases left in between. Germline V gives CDR1 LGHNA, CDR2 YNFKEQ. The CDR3 sequence is CASSQGGPMGETQYF. The CDR3 DNA follows: TGTGCCAGCAGCCAAGGTGGGCCAATGGGAGAGACCCAGTACTTC.

V is TRBV15 and J is TRBJ1-4, with 8 bases aligning to TRBD1. This CDR3 is 15 amino acids long. With V trimmed by 3 bases and J by 8 bases, 8 bases remained unmatched. Germline lookup yields CDR1 LNHNV and CDR2 YYDKDF (reference sequence). The CDR3 DNA reads as TGTGCCACCAGCAGGATACAGGGGGAGTGGGAAAAACTGTTTTTT. Translated: CATSRIQGEWEKLFF. Combining the CDR3 with reference TRBV15 and TRBJ1-4 gives the whole variable domain DAMVIQNPRYQVTQFGKPVTLSCSQTLNHNVMYWYQQKSSQAPKLLFHYYDKDFNNEADTPDNFQSRRPNTSFCFLDIRSPGLGDTAMYLCATSRIQGEWEKLFFGSGTQLSVL.

This clone was seen only a few times. V gene TRBV7-2 combines with J gene TRBJ1-3, with D perhaps matching TRBD1 (6 bases). Trimming cost V 5 bases and J 5 bases, with 16 bases left between them. The germline gives CDR1 SGHTA, CDR2 FQGNSA. CDR3 length: 15 residues. The DNA for the CDR3 is TGTGCCAGCAGCACAGGACAGAGCGCACGAAACACCATATATTTT. It specifies CASSTGQSARNTIYF.

The chain uses TRBV9 and TRBJ2-1, with D unresolved. The V gene's germline CDR1 is SGDLS and CDR2 YYNGEE. V lost 3 bases and J lost 2, with 9 bases in between. The CDR3 covers 14 residues. CDR3 DNA sequence: TGTGCCAGCAGCGACGATGGTACCTACAATGAGCAGTTCTTC. This encodes CASSDDGTYNEQFF.

The CDR3 nucleotides read TGCGCCAGCAGCCAGCAGGGCATCGGAAACACCATATATTTT. The encoded protein is CASSQQGIGNTIYF. The V gene is TRBV5-1, the J gene TRBJ1-3; tentatively, D is TRBD1 (5 bases). Germline loops: CDR1 SGHRS, CDR2 YFSETQ. This CDR3 contains 14 residues. Trimming left V 4 bases short and J 4 bases short, with 12 bases between.

The rearrangement links TRBV30 to TRBJ1-5; possibly TRBD1 for D (5 bases). The CDR3 is 14 amino acids. The germline V gene has CDR1 GTSNPN and CDR2 SVGIG (reference sequence). With 2 bases removed from V and 6 bases from J, the gap between germline ends came to 14 bases. CDR3 in amino acids: CAWSLGLGGQPQHF. CDR3 nucleotide sequence: TGTGCCTGGAGTTTGGGACTGGGGGGTCAGCCCCAGCATTTT.

The V call is TRBV2, the J call TRBJ2-1, with D tentatively TRBD2 (6 bases). The ends were cut back, 3 bases at V and 2 bases at J, with 11 bases in the middle. This CDR3 spans 15 amino acids. CDR1 and CDR2 from the germline V gene are SNHLY and FYNNEI. CDR3 sequence: CASSDGGVAYNEQFF. CDR3 nucleotide sequence: TGTGCCAGCAGTGACGGGGGAGTGGCCTACAATGAGCAGTTCTTC. Full variable domain (remainder filled in from reference TRBV2 and TRBJ2-1): EPEVTQTPSHQVTQMGQEVILRCVPISNHLYFYWYRQILGQKVEFLVSFYNNEISEKSEIFDDQFSVERPDGSNFTLKIRSTKLEDSAMYFCASSDGGVAYNEQFFGPGTRLTVL.

This chain joins TRBV6-5 and TRBJ1-1, with D perhaps TRBD1 (5 bases). This CDR3 region has 16 residues. V was pared by 4 bases and J by 1 base, with 16 bases between. Germline values: CDR1 MNHEY, CDR2 SVGAGI. CDR3 in amino acids: CASSSPGVTGNTEAFF. In DNA, the CDR3 is TGTGCCAGCAGTTCCCCGGGGGTTACGGGGAACACTGAAGCTTTCTTT.

This clone showed up just a few times. J is TRBJ1-2 and V is TRBV29-1; D might be TRBD1 (5 bases). Germline-derived CDR1 and CDR2 are SQVTM and ANQGSEA. V lost 4 bases and J lost 5, with 8 bases in between. The CDR3 consists of 11 residues. The CDR3 nucleotides are TGCAGCGTTGGGGGGTTTTATGGCTACACCTTC. Encoded protein: CSVGGFYGYTF.

This clone has more than one count but fewer than ten. This chain connects TRBV10-2 to TRBJ2-7; the D gene is possibly TRBD1 (5 bases). Per the germline V gene, CDR1 is WSHSY and CDR2 is SAAADI. V was cut by 7 bases and J by 4 bases, with 14 bases left in between. The CDR3 loop spans 13 amino acids. The CDR3 is CASTQGSGYEQYF. The CDR3 region has the DNA TGCGCCAGCACCCAGGGATCCGGGTACGAGCAGTACTTC.

The chain couples TRBV28 to TRBJ2-7, with TRBD2 as a possible D gene (6 bases). Deletions cut 6 bases from V and 3 bases from J, with 12 bases between. The CDR3 has 13 amino acids. Germline CDR1 and CDR2: MDHEN and SYDVKM. The CDR3 region is CASSQETSYEQYF. CDR3 in DNA: TGTGCCAGCAGCCAAGAGACTAGCTACGAGCAGTACTTC.

CDR3: CSVEDREGMGVQYF. DNA for the CDR3: TGCAGCGTTGAAGATCGGGAAGGGATGGGTGTGCAGTACTTC. The rearrangement joins TRBV29-1 to TRBJ2-7, with D maybe TRBD2 (5 bases). The CDR3 extends over 14 amino acids. V was pared by 0 bases and J by 9 bases, with 18 bases between. Germline V gene data show CDR1 as SQVTM and CDR2 as ANQGSEA.

The chain couples TRBV11-2 to TRBJ1-4, with D unresolved. Germline V gives CDR1 SGHAT, CDR2 FQNNGV. CDR3 length: 16 amino acids. V lost 3 bases to trimming and J lost 7 bases, with 18 bases between them. The CDR3 reads CASSFRTQYAGEKLFF. In DNA form, the CDR3 reads TGTGCCAGCAGCTTCCGGACGCAATATGCTGGTGAAAAACTGTTTTTT.

In nucleotides, the CDR3 is TGTGCCAGCAGCCCCAGGTTCGTGGGGACAGGGGACAATGAGCAGTTCTTC. It codes for CASSPRFVGTGDNEQFF. This sequence joins TRBV2 and TRBJ2-1, with 10 bases identical to TRBD1. V lost 6 bases and J lost 5; bases outside the gene matches: 13. Germline V gives CDR1 SNHLY, CDR2 FYNNEI. The CDR3 consists of 17 residues.

The J gene is TRBJ2-1, the V gene TRBV5-4, with D uncertain. From germline, CDR1 is SGHNT and CDR2 YYREEE (reference sequence). CDR3 size: 15 residues. V shed 3 bases and J shed 7 bases, with 17 bases lying between them. For the CDR3, the DNA is TGTGCCAGCAGCTATACGGTTTCAATGAGGAATGAGCAGTTCTTC. Residues: CASSYTVSMRNEQFF.